Reported below is one T cell receptor (beta chain). As yet, its antigen is unknown. The germline CDR1 and CDR2 sequences are SEHNR and FQNEAQ (reference sequence). V trimming: 5 bases; J trimming: 5 bases; junction bases outside the gene matches: 3. The CDR3 length is 13 residues. With a J-beta primer mix and a sample-barcoded 5' primer, a second PCR ran about 6 to 11 cycles. A template-switch adaptor that had 12 random nucleotides put a tag on each cDNA molecule. MiXCR was run by TCRdb on the 5' RACE reads, yielding one entry per CDR3 protein. The sample contains approximately 1.5 million distinct CDR3 sequences, approximately 43% of which appear only once. The record originates from a study of blood T cells in healthy people across ages. General study results and limits: Long-lived donors had more naive CD4+ cells and higher diversity than aged donors.

Sequencing used blood. This chain uses TRBV7-9 with TRBJ2-3; 8 bases are shared with TRBD1. This TCR was sampled from a woman between 18 and 29 years old in good health. DNA of the CDR3: TGTGCCAGCAGCGGACAGGGCCAAGATACGCAGTATTTT. It yields the protein CASSGQGQDTQYF.